This TCR beta chain was recovered during a study of control samples from healthy donors and cancer patients. This clone appeared a single time. The CDR3 runs 13 residues. Trimming at V came to 3 bases and at J to 11 bases, leaving 6 bases not matched to a gene. TCRdb's copy holds only in-frame clones and misses some; the assay was immunoSEQ multiplex PCR. The table lists 100,000 to 150,000 clones, 85% to 90% of them singletons. The sample comprised blood. The chain employs TRBV12-3 or TRBV12-4 and TRBJ2-1; 8 bases line up with TRBD1. The source of this sequence is a man aged 25-40 years in good health. DNA of the CDR3: TGTGCCAGCAGTTTCAATGACAGGGGTAAGCAGTTCTTC. Protein product: CASSFNDRGKQFF.